Listed below are T cell receptor beta chains from one sample, sequenced in a study of beta chain features in type 1 diabetes. The table came from immunoSEQ multiplex PCR; TCRdb's copy has only in-frame clones and leaves some out. The profile shows roughly 150,000 clones, approximately 8.4% of them singletons. Material for sequencing was central memory CD4+ T cells from blood. These receptors all stem from a man younger than 35 with type 1 diabetes. Each CDR3 is given without its conserved first and last residue. The order of the fields is V gene, J gene, CDR3 protein.

TRBV25-1	-	ASSERGAGGYEQY
TRBV11-2	TRBJ2-3	ASRGRVSGRAGDTQY
TRBV7-9	TRBJ2-4	ASSSKREGQWNIQY
TRBV28	TRBJ2-4	ASSLYLQLAGENIQY
TRBV29-1	TRBJ2-3	SFGSSGGSLGTQY
TRBV18	TRBJ1-1	ASSPLRGVNTEAF
TRBV6-5	TRBJ2-3	ASSKTSGVADTQY
TRBV7-2	TRBJ2-7	ASSLDRGGSYEQY
TRBV6-1	TRBJ2-1	ASSGLAGRTYNEQF
TRBV7-8	TRBJ2-1	ASMTGQGNEQF
TRBV19	TRBJ2-7	ASSIVHRGNEQY
TRBV5-1	TRBJ2-7	ASSDLASYEQY
TRBV28	TRBJ1-2	ASSPGQRYGYT
TRBV30	TRBJ2-7	AWSGGAGEWGYEQY
TRBV30	TRBJ2-3	ACQIAGGFTDTQY
TRBV30	TRBJ1-1	AWSRDRGYTEAF
TRBV7-8	TRBJ2-7	ASSSNLGDYIYEQY
TRBV2	TRBJ2-1	ASSPGTGSFSSYNEQF
TRBV5-6	TRBJ2-5	ASSATPQAQETQY
TRBV11-2	TRBJ2-3	ASSGQFSSTDTQY
TRBV5-6	TRBJ2-7	ASSLGQVSYEQY
TRBV2	TRBJ2-4	ASTSGYENIQY
TRBV9	TRBJ2-2	ASSVGALSDTGELF
TRBV30	TRBJ1-5	AWDSFYQPQH
TRBV9	TRBJ2-3	ASSSPGADTQY